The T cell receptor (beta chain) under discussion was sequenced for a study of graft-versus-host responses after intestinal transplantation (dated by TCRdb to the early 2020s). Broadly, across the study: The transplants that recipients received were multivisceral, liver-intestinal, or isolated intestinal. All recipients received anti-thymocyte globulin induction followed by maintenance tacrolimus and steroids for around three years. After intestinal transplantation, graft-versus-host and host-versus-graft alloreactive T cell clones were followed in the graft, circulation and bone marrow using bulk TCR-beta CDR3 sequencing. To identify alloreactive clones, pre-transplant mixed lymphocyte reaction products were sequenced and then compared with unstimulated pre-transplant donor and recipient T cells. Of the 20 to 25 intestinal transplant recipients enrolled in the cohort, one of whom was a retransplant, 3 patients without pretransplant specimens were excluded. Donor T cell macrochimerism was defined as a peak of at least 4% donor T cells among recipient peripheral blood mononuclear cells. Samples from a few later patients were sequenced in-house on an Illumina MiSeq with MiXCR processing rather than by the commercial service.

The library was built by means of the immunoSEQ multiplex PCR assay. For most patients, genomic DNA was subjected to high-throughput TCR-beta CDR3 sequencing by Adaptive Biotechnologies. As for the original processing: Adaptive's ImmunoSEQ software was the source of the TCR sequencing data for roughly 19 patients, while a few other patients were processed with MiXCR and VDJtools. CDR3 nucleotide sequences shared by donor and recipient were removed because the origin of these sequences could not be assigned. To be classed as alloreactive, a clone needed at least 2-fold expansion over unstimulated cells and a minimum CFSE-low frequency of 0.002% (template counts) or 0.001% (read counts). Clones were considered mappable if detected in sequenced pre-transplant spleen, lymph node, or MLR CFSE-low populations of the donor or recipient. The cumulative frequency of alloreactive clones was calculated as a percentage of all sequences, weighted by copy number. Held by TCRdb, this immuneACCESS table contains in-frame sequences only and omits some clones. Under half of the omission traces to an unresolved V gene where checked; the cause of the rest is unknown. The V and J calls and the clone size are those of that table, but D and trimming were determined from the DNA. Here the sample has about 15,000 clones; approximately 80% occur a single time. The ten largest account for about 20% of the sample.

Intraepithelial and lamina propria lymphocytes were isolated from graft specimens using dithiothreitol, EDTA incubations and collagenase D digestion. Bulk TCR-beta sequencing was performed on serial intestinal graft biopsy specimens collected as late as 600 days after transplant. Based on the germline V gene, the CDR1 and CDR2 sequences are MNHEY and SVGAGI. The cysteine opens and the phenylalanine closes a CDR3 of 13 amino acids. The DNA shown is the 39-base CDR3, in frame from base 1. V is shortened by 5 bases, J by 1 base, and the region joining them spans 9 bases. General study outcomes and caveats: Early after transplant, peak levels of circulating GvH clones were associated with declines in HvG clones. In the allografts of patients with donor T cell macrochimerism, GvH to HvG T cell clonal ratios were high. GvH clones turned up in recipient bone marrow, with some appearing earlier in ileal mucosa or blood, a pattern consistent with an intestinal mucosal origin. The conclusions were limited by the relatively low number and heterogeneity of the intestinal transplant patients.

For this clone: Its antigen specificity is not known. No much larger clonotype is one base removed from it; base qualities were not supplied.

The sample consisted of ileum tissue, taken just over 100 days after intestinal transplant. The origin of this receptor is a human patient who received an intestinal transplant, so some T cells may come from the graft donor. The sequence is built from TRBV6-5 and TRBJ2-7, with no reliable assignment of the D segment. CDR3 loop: CASSLLTSYEQYF. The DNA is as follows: TGTGCCAGCAGTCTCCTGACATCCTACGAGCAGTACTTC.